The entry below gives a single T cell receptor beta chain sequence along with its context. Its antigen is as yet unknown. This record comes from a study of cytomegalovirus exposure and HLA in healthy donors. Trimming left V 8 bases short and J 7 bases short, with 11 bases between. This CDR3 has 11 amino acids. Looked up from germline, CDR1 is MDHEN and CDR2 is SYDVKM. A multiplex PCR was run with 60 Vbeta primers and 13 Jbeta primers. Data came from immunoSEQ multiplex PCR; TCRdb stores just in-frame clones and leaves some out. The table shows 80,000 to 95,000 clones, with approximately 89% occurring only once. Study results and limitations: Presence/absence analyses assumed roughly uniform sequencing depth across donors.

This receptor was identified in a man younger than 45 in good health and CMV-seropositive. The sample taken for sequencing was PBMCs. V usage is TRBV28 and J usage is TRBJ1-2; D is unresolved. The CDR3 bases are TGTGCCAGCTTAGGACTTGTTGGCTACACCTTC. This translates into CASLGLVGYTF.